The entry below gives a single T cell receptor beta chain sequence along with its context. These data are taken from a study of control samples from healthy donors and cancer patients. Some clones are missing from TCRdb's copy, which holds only in-frame ones; the method was immunoSEQ multiplex PCR. The table shows approximately 100,000 clones, with around 89% occurring only once. This CDR3 region has 16 residues. V lost 1 base and J 1 base, leaving 13 bases between the germline ends. Germline CDR1 and CDR2: LNHDA and SQIVND (reference sequence). This receptor was obtained from a woman aged 45-60 years in good health. The source material was blood. V is TRBV19 and J is TRBJ1-2, with unresolved D. The CDR3 coding sequence is TGTGCCAGTAGTATAGTGTCGTTAGGGAGTAACTATGGCTACACCTTC. Protein sequence: CASSIVSLGSNYGYTF. The complete variable domain, with remaining parts taken from reference TRBV19 and TRBJ1-2, reads DGGITQSPKYLFRKEGQNVTLSCEQNLNHDAMYWYRQDPGQGLRLIYYSQIVNDFQKGDIAEGYSVSREKKESFPLTVTSAQKNPTAFYLCASSIVSLGSNYGYTFGSGTRLTVV.